This T cell receptor beta chain was captured by sequencing in a study of blood T cell repertoires in COVID-19. In its sample, this clone was seen many times. As originally analysed: The assay estimated nucleated cells by amplifying reference gene primers. Some clones are missing from TCRdb's copy, which holds only in-frame ones; the method was immunoSEQ multiplex PCR. V, J and clone size are those of that table, while D and trimming were read from the DNA. The sample lists under 250,000 clones, approximately 80% occurring once. This CDR3 is 15 amino acids long. J lost 4 bases, V lost 4 bases, and 5 bases had no gene match. CDR1 SGHDN and CDR2 FVKESK come from the germline V gene.

The chain couples TRBV14 to TRBJ1-3, with TRBD1 identical over 9 bases. Material for sequencing was PBMCs or T cells enriched from blood (not recorded which). The TCR sequence derives from a man aged 25 to 40 with acute COVID-19. CDR3 nucleotides: TGTGCCAGCAGCCCGACAGGGGGAGGCGGAAACACCATATATTTT. The encoded protein is CASSPTGGGGNTIYF.